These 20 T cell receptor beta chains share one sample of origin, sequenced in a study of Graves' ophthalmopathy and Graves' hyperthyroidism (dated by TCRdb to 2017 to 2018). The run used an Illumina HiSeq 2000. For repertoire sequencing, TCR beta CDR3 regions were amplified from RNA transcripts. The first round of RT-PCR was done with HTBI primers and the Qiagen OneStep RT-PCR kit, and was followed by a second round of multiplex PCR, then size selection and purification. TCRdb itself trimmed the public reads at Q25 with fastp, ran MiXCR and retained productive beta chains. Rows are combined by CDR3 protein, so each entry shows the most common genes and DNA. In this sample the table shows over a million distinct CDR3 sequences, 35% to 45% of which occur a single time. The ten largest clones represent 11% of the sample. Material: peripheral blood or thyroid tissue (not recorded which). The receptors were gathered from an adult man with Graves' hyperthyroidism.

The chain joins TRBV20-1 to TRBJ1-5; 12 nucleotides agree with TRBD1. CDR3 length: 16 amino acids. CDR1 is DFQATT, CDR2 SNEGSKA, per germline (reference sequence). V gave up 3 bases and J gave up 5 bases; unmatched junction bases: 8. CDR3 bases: TGCAGTGCTAGGGGCCGGGGGACAGGGGGCGATCAGCCCCAGCATTTT. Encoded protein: CSARGRGTGGDQPQHF.

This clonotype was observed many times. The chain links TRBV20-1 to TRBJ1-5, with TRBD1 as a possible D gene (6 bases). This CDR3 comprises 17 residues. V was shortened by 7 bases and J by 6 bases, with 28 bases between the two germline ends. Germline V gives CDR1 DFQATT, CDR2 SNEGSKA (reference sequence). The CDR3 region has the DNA TGCAGTGTCCCAGGCCGCAAGTTGGGGGGCGCGGGTCAGCCCCAGCATTTT. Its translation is CSVPGRKLGGAGQPQHF.

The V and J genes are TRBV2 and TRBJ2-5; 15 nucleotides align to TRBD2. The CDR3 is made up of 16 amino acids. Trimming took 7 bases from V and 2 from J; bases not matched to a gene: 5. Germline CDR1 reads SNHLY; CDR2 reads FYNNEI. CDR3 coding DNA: TGTGCCAGCACGTTTGGACTAGCGGGGGGGCAAGAGACCCAGTACTTC. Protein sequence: CASTFGLAGGQETQYF.

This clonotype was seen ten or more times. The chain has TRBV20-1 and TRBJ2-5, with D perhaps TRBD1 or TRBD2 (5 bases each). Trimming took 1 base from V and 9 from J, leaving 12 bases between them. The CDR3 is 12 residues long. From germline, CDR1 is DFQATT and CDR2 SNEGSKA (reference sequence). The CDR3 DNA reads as TGCAGTGCTAGAGGAGGGGCCCCGGCCCAGTACTTC. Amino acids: CSARGGAPAQYF.

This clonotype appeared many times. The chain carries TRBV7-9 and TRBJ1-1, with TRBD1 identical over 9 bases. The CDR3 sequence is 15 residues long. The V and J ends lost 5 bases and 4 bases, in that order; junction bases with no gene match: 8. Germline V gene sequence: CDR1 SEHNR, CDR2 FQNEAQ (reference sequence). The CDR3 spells CASSPQGQGVTEAFF. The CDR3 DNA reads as TGTGCCAGCAGCCCGCAGGGACAGGGTGTCACTGAAGCTTTCTTT.

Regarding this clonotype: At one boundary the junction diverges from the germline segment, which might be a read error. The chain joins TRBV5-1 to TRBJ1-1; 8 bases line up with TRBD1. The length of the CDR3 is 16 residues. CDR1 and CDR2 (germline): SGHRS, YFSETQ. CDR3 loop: CARSLERDRRNTEAFF. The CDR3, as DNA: TGCGCCAGAAGCTTGGAACGGGACAGGAGGAACACTGAAGCTTTCTTT.

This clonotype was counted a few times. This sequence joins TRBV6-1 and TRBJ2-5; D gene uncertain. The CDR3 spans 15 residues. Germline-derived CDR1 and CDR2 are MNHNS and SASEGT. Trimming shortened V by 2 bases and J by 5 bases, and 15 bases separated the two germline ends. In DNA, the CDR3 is TGTGCCAGCAGTGAAATCAACGGCGCCTTGGAGACCCAGTACTTC. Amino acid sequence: CASSEINGALETQYF.

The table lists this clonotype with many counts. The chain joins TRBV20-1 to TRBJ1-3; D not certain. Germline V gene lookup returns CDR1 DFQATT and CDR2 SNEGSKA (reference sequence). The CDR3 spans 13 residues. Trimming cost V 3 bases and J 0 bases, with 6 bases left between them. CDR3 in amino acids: CSASSHSGNTIYF. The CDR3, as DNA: TGCAGTGCTAGCTCACACTCTGGAAACACCATATATTTT.

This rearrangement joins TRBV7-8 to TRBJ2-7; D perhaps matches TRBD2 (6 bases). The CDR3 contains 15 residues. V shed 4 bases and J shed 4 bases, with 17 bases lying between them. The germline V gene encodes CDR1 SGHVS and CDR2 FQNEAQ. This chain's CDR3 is CASSSNAGTLYEQYF. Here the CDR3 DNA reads TGTGCCAGCAGCTCAAACGCCGGGACTTTATACGAGCAGTACTTC.

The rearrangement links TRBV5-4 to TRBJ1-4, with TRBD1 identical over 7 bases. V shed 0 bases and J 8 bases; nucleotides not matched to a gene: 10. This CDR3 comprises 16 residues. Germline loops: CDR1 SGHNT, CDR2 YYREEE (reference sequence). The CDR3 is CASSLGAGQHLEKLFF. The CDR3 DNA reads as TGTGCCAGCAGCTTGGGCGCGGGACAGCATTTAGAAAAACTGTTTTTT.

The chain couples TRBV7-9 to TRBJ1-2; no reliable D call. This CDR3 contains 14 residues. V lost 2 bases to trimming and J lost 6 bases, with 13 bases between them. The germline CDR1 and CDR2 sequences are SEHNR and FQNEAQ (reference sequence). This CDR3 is CASSLLSEGNGYTF. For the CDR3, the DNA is TGTGCCAGCAGCTTACTCTCGGAGGGAAATGGCTACACCTTC.

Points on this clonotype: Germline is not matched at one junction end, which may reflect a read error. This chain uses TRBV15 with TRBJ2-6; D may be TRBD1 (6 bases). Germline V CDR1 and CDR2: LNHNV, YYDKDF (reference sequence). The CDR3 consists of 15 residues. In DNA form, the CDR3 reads TGTGCCACCAGCAGAGACCCTGCCCGTGGGACACCGATGAGGTTC. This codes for CATSRDPARGTPMRF.

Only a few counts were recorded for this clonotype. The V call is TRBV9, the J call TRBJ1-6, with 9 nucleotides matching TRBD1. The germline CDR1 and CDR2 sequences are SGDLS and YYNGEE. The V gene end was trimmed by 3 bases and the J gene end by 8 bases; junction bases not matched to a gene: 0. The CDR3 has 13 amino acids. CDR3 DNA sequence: TGTGCCAGCAGCGGACAGGGGGATTCACCCCTCCACTTT. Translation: CASSGQGDSPLHF.

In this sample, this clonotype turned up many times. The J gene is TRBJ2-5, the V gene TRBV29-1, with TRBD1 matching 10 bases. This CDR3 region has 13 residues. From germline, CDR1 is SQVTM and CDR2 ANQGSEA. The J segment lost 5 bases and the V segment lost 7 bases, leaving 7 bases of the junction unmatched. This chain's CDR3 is CSAGGDRGETQYF. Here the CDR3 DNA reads TGCAGCGCGGGAGGGGACAGGGGCGAGACCCAGTACTTC.

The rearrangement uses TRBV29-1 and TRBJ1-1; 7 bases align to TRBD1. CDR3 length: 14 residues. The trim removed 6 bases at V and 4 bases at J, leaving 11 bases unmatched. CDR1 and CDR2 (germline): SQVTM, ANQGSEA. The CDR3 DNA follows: TGCAGCGTGAGTAGACGGACAGGTGTCACTGAAGCTTTCTTT. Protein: CSVSRRTGVTEAFF.

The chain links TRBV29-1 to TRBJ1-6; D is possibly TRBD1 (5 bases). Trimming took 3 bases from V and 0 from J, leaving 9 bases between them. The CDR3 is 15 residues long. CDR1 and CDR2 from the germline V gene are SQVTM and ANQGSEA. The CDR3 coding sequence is TGCAGCGTTGAGGACGACAGCTCCTATAATTCACCCCTCCACTTT. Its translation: CSVEDDSSYNSPLHF.

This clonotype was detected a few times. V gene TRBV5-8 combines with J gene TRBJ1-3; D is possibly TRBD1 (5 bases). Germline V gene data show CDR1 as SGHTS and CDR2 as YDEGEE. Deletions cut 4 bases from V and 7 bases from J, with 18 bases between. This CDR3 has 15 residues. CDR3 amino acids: CASSTEGRAGNTIYF. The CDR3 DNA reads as TGTGCCAGCAGCACCGAGGGACGGGCAGGGAACACCATATATTTT.

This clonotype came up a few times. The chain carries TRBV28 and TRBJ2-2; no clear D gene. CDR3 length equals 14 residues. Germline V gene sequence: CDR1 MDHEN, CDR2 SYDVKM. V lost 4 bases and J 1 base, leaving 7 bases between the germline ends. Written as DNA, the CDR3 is TGTGCCAGCAGTTATAGCTGGAACACCGGGGAGCTGTTTTTT. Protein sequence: CASSYSWNTGELFF. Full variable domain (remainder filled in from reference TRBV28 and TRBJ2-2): DVKVTQSSRYLVKRTGEKVFLECVQDMDHENMFWYRQDPGLGLRLIYFSYDVKMKEKGDIPEGYSVSREKKERFSLILESASTNQTSMYLCASSYSWNTGELFFGEGSRLTVL.

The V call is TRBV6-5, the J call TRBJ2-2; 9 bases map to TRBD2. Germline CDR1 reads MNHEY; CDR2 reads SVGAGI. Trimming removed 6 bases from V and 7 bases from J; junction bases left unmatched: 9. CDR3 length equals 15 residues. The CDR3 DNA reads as TGTGCCAGCAGCAGAATGACTAGCGGATACGGGGAGCTGTTTTTT. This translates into CASSRMTSGYGELFF.

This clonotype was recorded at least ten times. CDR3 in amino acids: CASSSYRASTEAFF. CDR3 in DNA: TGTGCCAGCAGTTCCTACAGGGCTAGCACTGAAGCTTTCTTT. The chain carries TRBV12-3 or TRBV12-4 and TRBJ1-1, with D perhaps matching TRBD1 (6 bases). CDR3 length: 14 amino acids. V lost 4 bases and J lost 4, with 13 bases in between.